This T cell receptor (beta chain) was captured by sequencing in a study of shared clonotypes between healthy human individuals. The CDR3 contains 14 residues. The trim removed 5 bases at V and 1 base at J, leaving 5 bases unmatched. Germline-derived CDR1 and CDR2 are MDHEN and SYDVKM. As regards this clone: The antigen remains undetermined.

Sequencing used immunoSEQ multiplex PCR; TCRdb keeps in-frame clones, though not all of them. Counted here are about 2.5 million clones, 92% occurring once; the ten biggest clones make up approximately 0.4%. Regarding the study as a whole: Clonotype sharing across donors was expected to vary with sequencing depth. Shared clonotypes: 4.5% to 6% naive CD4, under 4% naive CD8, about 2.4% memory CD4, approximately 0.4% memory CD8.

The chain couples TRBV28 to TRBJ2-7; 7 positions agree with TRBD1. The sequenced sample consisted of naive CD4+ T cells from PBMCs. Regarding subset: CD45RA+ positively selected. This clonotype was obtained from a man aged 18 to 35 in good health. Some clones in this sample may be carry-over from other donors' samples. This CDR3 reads CASSTRTGSYEQYF. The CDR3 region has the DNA TGTGCCAGCAGTACAAGGACAGGTTCCTACGAGCAGTACTTC. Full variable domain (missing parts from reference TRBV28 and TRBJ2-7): DVKVTQSSRYLVKRTGEKVFLECVQDMDHENMFWYRQDPGLGLRLIYFSYDVKMKEKGDIPEGYSVSREKKERFSLILESASTNQTSMYLCASSTRTGSYEQYFGPGTRLTVT.